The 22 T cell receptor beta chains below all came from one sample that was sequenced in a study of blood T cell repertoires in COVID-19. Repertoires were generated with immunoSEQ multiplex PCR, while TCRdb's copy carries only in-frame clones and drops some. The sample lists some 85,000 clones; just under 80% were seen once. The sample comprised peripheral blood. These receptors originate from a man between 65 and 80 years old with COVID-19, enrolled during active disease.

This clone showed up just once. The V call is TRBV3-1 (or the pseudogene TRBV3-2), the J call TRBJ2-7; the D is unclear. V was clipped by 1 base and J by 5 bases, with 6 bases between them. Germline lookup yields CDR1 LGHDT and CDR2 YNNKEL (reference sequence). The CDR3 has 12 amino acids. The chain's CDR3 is CASSQGADEQYF. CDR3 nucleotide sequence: TGTGCCAGCAGCCAAGGGGCAGACGAGCAGTACTTC.

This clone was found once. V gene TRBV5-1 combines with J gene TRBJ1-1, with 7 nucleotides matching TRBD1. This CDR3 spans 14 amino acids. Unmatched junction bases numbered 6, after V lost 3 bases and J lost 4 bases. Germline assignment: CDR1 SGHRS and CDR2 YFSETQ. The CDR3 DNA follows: TGCGCCAGCAGCTCCCTAAACAGGGGCACTGAAGCTTTCTTT. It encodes CASSSLNRGTEAFF.

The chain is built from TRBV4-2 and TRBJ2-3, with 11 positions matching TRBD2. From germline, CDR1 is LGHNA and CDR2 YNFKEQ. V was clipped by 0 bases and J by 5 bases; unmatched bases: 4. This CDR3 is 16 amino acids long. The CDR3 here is CASSQDDSGRGDTQYF. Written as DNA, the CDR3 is TGTGCCAGCAGCCAAGATGATAGCGGGAGGGGAGATACGCAGTATTTT.

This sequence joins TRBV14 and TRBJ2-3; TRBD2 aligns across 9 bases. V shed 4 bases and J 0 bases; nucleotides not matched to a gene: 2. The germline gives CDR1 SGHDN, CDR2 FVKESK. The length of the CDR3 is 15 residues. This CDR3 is CASSPTSGSTDTQYF. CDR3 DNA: TGTGCCAGCAGCCCGACTAGCGGTAGCACAGATACGCAGTATTTT.

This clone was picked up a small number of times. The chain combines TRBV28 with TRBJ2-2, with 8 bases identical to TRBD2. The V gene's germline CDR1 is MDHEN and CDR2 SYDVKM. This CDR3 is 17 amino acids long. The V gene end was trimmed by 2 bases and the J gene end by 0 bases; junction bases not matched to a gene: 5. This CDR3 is CASSLNLREANTGELFF. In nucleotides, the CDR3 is TGTGCCAGCAGTTTAAATCTGCGGGAGGCGAACACCGGGGAGCTGTTTTTT.

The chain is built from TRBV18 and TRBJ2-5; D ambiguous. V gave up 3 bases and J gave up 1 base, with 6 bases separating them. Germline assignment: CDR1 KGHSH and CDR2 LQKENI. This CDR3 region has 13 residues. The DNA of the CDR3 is TGTGCCAGCTCACCCGTGTTCCAAGAGACCCAGTACTTC. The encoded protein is CASSPVFQETQYF. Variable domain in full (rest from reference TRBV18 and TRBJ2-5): NAGVMQNPRHLVRRRGQEARLRCSPMKGHSHVYWYRQLPEEGLKFMVYLQKENIIDESGMPKERFSAEFPKEGPSILRIQQVVRGDSAAYFCASSPVFQETQYFGPGTRLLVL.

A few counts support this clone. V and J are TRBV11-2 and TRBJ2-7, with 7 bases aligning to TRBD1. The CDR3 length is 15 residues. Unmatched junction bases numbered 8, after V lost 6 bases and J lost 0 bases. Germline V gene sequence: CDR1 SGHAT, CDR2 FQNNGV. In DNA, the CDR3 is TGTGCCAGCAGTCCGAAACAGGGGTCCTCCTACGAGCAGTACTTC. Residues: CASSPKQGSSYEQYF. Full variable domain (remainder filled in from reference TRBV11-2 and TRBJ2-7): EAGVAQSPRYKIIEKRQSVAFWCNPISGHATLYWYQQILGQGPKLLIQFQNNGVVDDSQLPKDRFSAERLKGVDSTLKIQPAKLEDSAVYLCASSPKQGSSYEQYFGPGTRLTVT.

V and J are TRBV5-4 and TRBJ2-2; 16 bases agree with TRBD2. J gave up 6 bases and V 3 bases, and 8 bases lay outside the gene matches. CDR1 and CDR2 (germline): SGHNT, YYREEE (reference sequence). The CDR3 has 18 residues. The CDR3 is CASSSLGGLAGGPGELFF. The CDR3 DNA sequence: TGTGCCAGCAGCTCACTGGGGGGACTAGCGGGAGGGCCCGGGGAGCTGTTTTTT.

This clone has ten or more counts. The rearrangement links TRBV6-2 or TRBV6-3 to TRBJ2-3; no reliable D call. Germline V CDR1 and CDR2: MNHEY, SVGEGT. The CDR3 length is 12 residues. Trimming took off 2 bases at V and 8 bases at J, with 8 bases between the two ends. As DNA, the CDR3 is TGTGCCAGCAGTTACATCTACTCTACGCAGTATTTT. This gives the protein CASSYIYSTQYF.

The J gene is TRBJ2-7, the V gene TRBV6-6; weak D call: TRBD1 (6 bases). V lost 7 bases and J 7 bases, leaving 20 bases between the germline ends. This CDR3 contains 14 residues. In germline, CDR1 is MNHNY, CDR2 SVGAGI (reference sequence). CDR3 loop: CASTRGTPLQEQYF. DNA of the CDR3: TGTGCCAGCACCCGAGGGACACCCCTCCAGGAGCAGTACTTC.

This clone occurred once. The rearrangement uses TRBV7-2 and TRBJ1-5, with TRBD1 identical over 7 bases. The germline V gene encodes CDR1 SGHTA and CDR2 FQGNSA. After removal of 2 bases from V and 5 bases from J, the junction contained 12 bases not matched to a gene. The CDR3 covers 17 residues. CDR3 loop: CASSLIQGLFADQPQHF. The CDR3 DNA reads TGTGCCAGCAGCTTAATACAGGGGTTATTCGCGGATCAGCCCCAGCATTTT.

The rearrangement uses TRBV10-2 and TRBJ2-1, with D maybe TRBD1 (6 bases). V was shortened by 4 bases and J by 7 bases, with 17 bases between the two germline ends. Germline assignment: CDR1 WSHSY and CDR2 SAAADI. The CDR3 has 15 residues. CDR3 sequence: CASSARDTDKNEQFF. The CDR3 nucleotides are TGCGCCAGCAGTGCACGGGACACGGACAAAAATGAGCAGTTCTTC.

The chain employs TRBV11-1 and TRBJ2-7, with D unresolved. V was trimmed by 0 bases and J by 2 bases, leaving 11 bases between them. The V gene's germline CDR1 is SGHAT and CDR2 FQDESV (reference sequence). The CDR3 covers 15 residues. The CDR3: CASSLASGKTYEQYF. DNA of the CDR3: TGTGCCAGCAGCTTAGCGTCAGGCAAGACCTACGAGCAGTACTTC.

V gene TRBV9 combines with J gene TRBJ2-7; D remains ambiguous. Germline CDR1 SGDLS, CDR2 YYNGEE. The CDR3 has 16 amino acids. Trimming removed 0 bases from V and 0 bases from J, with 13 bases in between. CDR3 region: CASSVGVAPNSYEQYF. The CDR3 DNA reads TGTGCCAGCAGCGTAGGAGTAGCCCCAAACTCCTACGAGCAGTACTTC.

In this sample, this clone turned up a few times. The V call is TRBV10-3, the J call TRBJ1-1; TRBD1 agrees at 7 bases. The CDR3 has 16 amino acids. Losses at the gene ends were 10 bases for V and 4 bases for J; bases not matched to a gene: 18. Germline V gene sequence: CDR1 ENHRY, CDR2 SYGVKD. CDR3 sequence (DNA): TGTGCCACCAGCGGTAGGGCAGGGGGAGCGGGCACTGAAGCTTTCTTT. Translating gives CATSGRAGGAGTEAFF.

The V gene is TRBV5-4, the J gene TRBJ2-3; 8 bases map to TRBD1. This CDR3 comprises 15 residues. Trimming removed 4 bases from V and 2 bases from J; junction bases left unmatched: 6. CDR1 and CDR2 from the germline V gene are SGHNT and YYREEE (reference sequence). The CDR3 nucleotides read TGTGCCAGCAGCACCCGACAGGGGCACACAGATACGCAGTATTTT. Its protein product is CASSTRQGHTDTQYF.

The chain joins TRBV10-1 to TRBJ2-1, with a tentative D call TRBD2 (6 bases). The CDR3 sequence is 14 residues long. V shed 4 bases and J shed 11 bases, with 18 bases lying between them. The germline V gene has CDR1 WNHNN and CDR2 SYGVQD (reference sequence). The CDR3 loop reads CASSVGGTLDKQFF. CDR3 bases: TGCGCCAGCAGTGTAGGTGGGACTCTCGATAAGCAGTTCTTC.

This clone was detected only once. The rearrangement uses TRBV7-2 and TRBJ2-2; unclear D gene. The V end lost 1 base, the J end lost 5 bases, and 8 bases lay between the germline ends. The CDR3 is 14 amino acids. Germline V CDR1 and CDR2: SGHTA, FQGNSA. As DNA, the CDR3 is TGTGCCAGCAGCTTAGAACTGGTAACCGGGGAGCTGTTTTTT. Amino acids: CASSLELVTGELFF. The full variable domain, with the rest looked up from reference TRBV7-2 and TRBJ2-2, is GAGVSQSPSNKVTEKGKDVELRCDPISGHTALYWYRQSLGQGLEFLIYFQGNSAPDKSGLPSDRFSAERTGGSVSTLTIQRTQQEDSAVYLCASSLELVTGELFFGEGSRLTVL.

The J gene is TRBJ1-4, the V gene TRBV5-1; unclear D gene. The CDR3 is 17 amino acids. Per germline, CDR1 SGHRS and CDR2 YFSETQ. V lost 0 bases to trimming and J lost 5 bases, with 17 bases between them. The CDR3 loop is CASSLARMSSNNEKLFF. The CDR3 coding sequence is TGCGCCAGCAGCTTGGCCAGGATGTCCTCCAACAATGAAAAACTGTTTTTT.

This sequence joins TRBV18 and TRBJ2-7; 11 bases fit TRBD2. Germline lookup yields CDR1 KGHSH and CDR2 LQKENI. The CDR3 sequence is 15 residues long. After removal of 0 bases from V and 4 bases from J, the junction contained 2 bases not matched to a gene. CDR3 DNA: TGTGCCAGCTCACCACCGCTAGCGGGAGGTTACGAGCAGTACTTC. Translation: CASSPPLAGGYEQYF. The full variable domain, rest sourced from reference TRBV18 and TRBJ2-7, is NAGVMQNPRHLVRRRGQEARLRCSPMKGHSHVYWYRQLPEEGLKFMVYLQKENIIDESGMPKERFSAEFPKEGPSILRIQQVVRGDSAAYFCASSPPLAGGYEQYFGPGTRLTVT.

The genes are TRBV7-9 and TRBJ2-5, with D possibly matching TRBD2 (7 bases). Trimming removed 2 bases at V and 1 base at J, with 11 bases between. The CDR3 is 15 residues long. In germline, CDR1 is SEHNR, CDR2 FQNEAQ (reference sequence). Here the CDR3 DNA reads TGTGCCAGCAGCTTATTAGGGGGGGCCCAAGAGACCCAGTACTTC. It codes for CASSLLGGAQETQYF.

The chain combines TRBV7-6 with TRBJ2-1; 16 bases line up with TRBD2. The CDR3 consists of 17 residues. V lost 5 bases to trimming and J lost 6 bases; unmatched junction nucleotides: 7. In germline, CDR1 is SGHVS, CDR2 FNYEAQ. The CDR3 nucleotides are TGTGCCAGCAGCCCGTTGGGACTAGCGGGGGGGGCCAATGAGCAGTTCTTC. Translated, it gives CASSPLGLAGGANEQFF.